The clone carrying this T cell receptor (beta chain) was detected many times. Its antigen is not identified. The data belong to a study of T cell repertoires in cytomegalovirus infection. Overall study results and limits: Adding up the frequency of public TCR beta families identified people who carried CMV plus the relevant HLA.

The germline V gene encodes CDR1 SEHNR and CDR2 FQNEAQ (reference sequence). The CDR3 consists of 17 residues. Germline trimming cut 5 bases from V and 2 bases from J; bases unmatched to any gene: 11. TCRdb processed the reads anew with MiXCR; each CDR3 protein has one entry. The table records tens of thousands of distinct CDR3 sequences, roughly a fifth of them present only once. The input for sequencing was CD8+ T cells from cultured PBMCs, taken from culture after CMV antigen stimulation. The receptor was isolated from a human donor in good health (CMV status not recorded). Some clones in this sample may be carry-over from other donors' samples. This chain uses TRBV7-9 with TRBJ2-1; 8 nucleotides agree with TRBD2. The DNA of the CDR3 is TGTGCCAGCAGCCAGGCGGCTCGACTAGCGCCCTACAATGAGCAGTTCTTC. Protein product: CASSQAARLAPYNEQFF.